The 21 T cell receptor beta chains in this list originate from one sample, sequenced in a study of T cell responses to AZD1222 COVID-19 vaccine. The data were produced by immunoSEQ multiplex PCR, yet TCRdb's version contains in-frame clones alone and is incomplete. The table has about 120,000 clones, about 92% seen once. The input for sequencing was peripheral blood, taken 28 days after the second AZD1222 dose. All receptors derive from an adult who received the AZD1222 COVID-19 vaccine.

DNA of the CDR3: TGTGCCAGCAGTCCGGACAGGTTCCCTGAAGCTTTCTTT. As protein: CASSPDRFPEAFF. The genes are TRBV12-3 or TRBV12-4 and TRBJ1-1; 7 nucleotides align to TRBD1. The CDR3 spans 13 residues. The ends lost 5 bases at V and 6 bases at J; junction bases unmatched: 6.

The chain carries TRBV2 and TRBJ2-5; 9 nucleotides align to TRBD2. V was pared by 5 bases and J by 4 bases, with 8 bases of the junction left unmatched. This CDR3 is built from 15 residues. CDR1 and CDR2 from the germline V gene are SNHLY and FYNNEI. DNA of the CDR3: TGTGCCAGCAGTCCCCCCGCGGGGGGGGGAGAGACCCAGTACTTC. Protein: CASSPPAGGGETQYF.

The chain couples TRBV11-2 to TRBJ1-4; 9 bases agree with TRBD1. Germline V gene lookup returns CDR1 SGHAT and CDR2 FQNNGV. The CDR3 sequence is 14 residues long. J gave up 14 bases and V 0 bases, and 7 bases lay outside the gene matches. DNA of the CDR3: TGTGCCAGCAGCTTAGAAGGGTTTGGGACAGGGCTGTTTTTT. Protein: CASSLEGFGTGLFF. The full variable domain, its missing parts supplied by reference TRBV11-2 and TRBJ1-4, is EAGVAQSPRYKIIEKRQSVAFWCNPISGHATLYWYQQILGQGPKLLIQFQNNGVVDDSQLPKDRFSAERLKGVDSTLKIQPAKLEDSAVYLCASSLEGFGTGLFFGSGTQLSVL.

The V call is TRBV4-3, the J call TRBJ1-1; possibly TRBD1 for D (6 bases). Trimming cost V 4 bases and J 3 bases, with 12 bases left between them. The germline V gene has CDR1 LGHNA and CDR2 YSLEER. The CDR3 sequence is 14 residues long. CDR3 coding DNA: TGCGCCAGCAGCCTGGGGGGGGCTTACACTGAAGCTTTCTTT. This translates into CASSLGGAYTEAFF.

This chain uses TRBV20-1 with TRBJ2-1, with 7 bases lining up with TRBD2. J gave up 4 bases and V 3 bases, and 9 bases lay outside the gene matches. Germline lookup yields CDR1 DFQATT and CDR2 SNEGSKA (reference sequence). The CDR3 covers 15 residues. The CDR3 sequence: CSASHTGRGYNEQFF. CDR3 coding DNA: TGCAGTGCTAGTCACACGGGGCGGGGGTACAATGAGCAGTTCTTC.

The chain is built from TRBV15 and TRBJ1-2; 7 positions match TRBD1. The CDR3 length is 14 residues. The junction had 4 bases not matched to a gene; V was cut back by 3 bases and J by 3 bases. CDR1 is LNHNV, CDR2 YYDKDF, per germline (reference sequence). CDR3: CATSRGDRDYGYTF. The CDR3 DNA reads TGTGCCACCAGCAGGGGAGACAGGGACTATGGCTACACCTTC.

This chain links TRBV15 with TRBJ2-5; no definite D call. The germline V gene encodes CDR1 LNHNV and CDR2 YYDKDF (reference sequence). V was pared by 0 bases and J by 1 base, with 9 bases between. The CDR3 loop spans 15 amino acids. CDR3 protein: CATSRDQGIQETQYF. CDR3 nucleotide sequence: TGTGCCACCAGCAGAGATCAAGGTATCCAAGAGACCCAGTACTTC.

This rearrangement joins TRBV5-6 to TRBJ1-1; D ambiguous. The CDR3 has 15 amino acids. Per germline, CDR1 SGHDT and CDR2 YYEEEE. The V and J ends lost 0 bases and 1 base respectively, with 10 bases between them. The CDR3 sequence is CASSLEVGGNTEAFF. The DNA for the CDR3 is TGTGCCAGCAGCTTGGAGGTAGGAGGGAACACTGAAGCTTTCTTT.

The chain recombines TRBV2 with TRBJ1-6; TRBD1 is a possible D gene (5 bases). The ends were cut back, 2 bases at V and 5 bases at J, with 13 bases in the middle. The CDR3 covers 16 residues. Germline CDR1 SNHLY, CDR2 FYNNEI. The CDR3 DNA reads TGTGCCAGCAGTGAACTGCGGCAGGACAATAATTCACCCCTCCACTTT. This sequence encodes CASSELRQDNNSPLHF.

The gene calls are TRBV4-3 and TRBJ2-7; 7 nucleotides align to TRBD1. CDR1 LGHNA and CDR2 YSLEER come from the germline V gene. The CDR3 covers 16 residues. J gave up 0 bases and V 2 bases, and 7 bases lay outside the gene matches. The CDR3 spells CASSQTNRGGSYEQYF. The CDR3 coding sequence is TGCGCCAGCAGCCAAACGAACAGGGGTGGCTCCTACGAGCAGTACTTC.

V is TRBV4-3 and J is TRBJ2-7; D is perhaps TRBD1 (6 bases). Trimming removed 4 bases from V and 6 bases from J, with 19 bases in between. CDR3 length equals 15 residues. Germline V gives CDR1 LGHNA, CDR2 YSLEER. The CDR3 DNA sequence: TGCGCCAGCAGCCTTAATTCCGGGACATACCCCGAGCAGTACTTC. Protein product: CASSLNSGTYPEQYF.

The chain recombines TRBV10-3 with TRBJ1-5; TRBD1 agrees at 7 bases. The CDR3 loop spans 16 amino acids. Germline CDR1 and CDR2: ENHRY and SYGVKD. Unmatched junction bases numbered 3, after V lost 0 bases and J lost 1 base. Written as DNA, the CDR3 is TGTGCCATCAGTGAGTCGACAGGGTTGAGCAATCAGCCCCAGCATTTT. Protein: CAISESTGLSNQPQHF.

The chain employs TRBV27 and TRBJ1-4; 7 nucleotides match TRBD1. Germline-derived CDR1 and CDR2 are MNHEY and SMNVEV (reference sequence). The length of the CDR3 is 14 residues. V shed 6 bases and J 7 bases; nucleotides not matched to a gene: 8. This CDR3 reads CASRLYSGGEKLFF. In nucleotides, the CDR3 is TGTGCCAGCAGACTCTATTCAGGGGGTGAAAAACTGTTTTTT.

The chain is built from TRBV10-3 and TRBJ1-2; no reliable D call. The germline V and J ends were trimmed by 8 bases and 0 bases, with 10 bases remaining between them. CDR3 size: 13 residues. Germline V gene sequence: CDR1 ENHRY, CDR2 SYGVKD. DNA of the CDR3: TGTGCCATCTGGGGTGGGTCTAACTATGGCTACACCTTC. Translation gives CAIWGGSNYGYTF.

This rearrangement joins TRBV6-5 to TRBJ1-2; D remains unclear. V dropped 7 bases and J dropped 1 base, with 13 bases sitting between them. The CDR3 runs to 14 residues. Germline values: CDR1 MNHEY, CDR2 SVGAGI. Here the CDR3 DNA reads TGTGCCAGCAAACAGCCACCACATAACTATGGCTACACCTTC. Translating gives CASKQPPHNYGYTF.

The chain links TRBV2 to TRBJ2-7; 9 bases match TRBD1. Germline V gene lookup returns CDR1 SNHLY and CDR2 FYNNEI. The CDR3 has 14 amino acids. V dropped 6 bases and J dropped 1; count of bases not matched to a gene: 4. The CDR3 nucleotides read TGTGCCAGCAGCACCGGGACAGGGTCCTACGAGCAGTACTTC. It yields the protein CASSTGTGSYEQYF.

V is TRBV6-5 and J is TRBJ2-7; 10 nucleotides agree with TRBD2. CDR1 is MNHEY, CDR2 SVGAGI, per germline. V trimming: 4 bases; J trimming: 3 bases; junction bases outside the gene matches: 6. This CDR3 comprises 15 residues. In DNA form, the CDR3 reads TGTGCCAGCAGTTCCTTAGCGGGGGGCTTCTACGAGCAGTACTTC. As protein: CASSSLAGGFYEQYF.

This chain links TRBV29-1 with TRBJ1-2; 7 bases line up with TRBD1. Germline lookup yields CDR1 SQVTM and CDR2 ANQGSEA. This CDR3 spans 13 amino acids. With V trimmed by 2 bases and J by 3 bases, 3 bases remained unmatched. CDR3 amino acids: CSVEWQGDYGYTF. CDR3 coding DNA: TGCAGCGTTGAATGGCAGGGGGACTATGGCTACACCTTC.

The chain couples TRBV7-9 to TRBJ2-2; the match to TRBD2 covers 10 bases. The V gene's germline CDR1 is SEHNR and CDR2 FQNEAQ (reference sequence). The CDR3 is made up of 16 amino acids. J lost 4 bases, V lost 5 bases, and 7 bases had no gene match. The CDR3: CASSQSGGASTGELFF. DNA of the CDR3: TGTGCCAGCAGCCAAAGCGGGGGGGCCTCCACCGGGGAGCTGTTTTTT.

The chain recombines TRBV5-1 with TRBJ1-1, with D possibly matching TRBD1 (5 bases). The germline V gene has CDR1 SGHRS and CDR2 YFSETQ. Trimming cost V 4 bases and J 7 bases, with 20 bases left between them. CDR3 length: 15 amino acids. In nucleotides, the CDR3 is TGCGCCAGCAGCCTGATCGCCGCGGGGCAGAGTGAAGCTTTCTTT. Translated: CASSLIAAGQSEAFF.

The genes are TRBV24-1 and TRBJ1-2, with D maybe TRBD1 (5 bases). The CDR3 consists of 14 residues. V was trimmed by 4 bases and J by 0 bases, leaving 8 bases between them. Germline V lookup: CDR1 KGHDR, CDR2 SFDVKD. CDR3 in amino acids: CATSEGPTNYGYTF. Here the CDR3 DNA reads TGTGCCACCAGTGAGGGACCGACTAACTATGGCTACACCTTC.